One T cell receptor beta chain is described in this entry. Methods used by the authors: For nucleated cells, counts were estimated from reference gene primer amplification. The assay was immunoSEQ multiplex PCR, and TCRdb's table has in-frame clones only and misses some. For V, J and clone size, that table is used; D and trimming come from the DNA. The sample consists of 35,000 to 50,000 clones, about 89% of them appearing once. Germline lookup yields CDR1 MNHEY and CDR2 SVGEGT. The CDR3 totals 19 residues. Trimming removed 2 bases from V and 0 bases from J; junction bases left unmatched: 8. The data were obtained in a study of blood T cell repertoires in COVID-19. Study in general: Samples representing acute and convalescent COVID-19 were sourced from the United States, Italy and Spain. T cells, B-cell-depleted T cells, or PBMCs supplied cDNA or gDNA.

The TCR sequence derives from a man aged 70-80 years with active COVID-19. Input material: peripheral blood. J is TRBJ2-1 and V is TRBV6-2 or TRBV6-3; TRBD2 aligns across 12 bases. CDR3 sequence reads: CASSYHAGLAGISYNEQFF. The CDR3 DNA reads TGTGCCAGCAGTTACCATGCCGGACTAGCGGGGATCTCCTACAATGAGCAGTTCTTC.